The T cell receptor beta chain under discussion was sequenced for a study of T cell responses to AZD1222 COVID-19 vaccine (dated by TCRdb to 2020 to 2023). For the study in its entirety: AZD1222 recipients with second doses at about 4 weeks or about 12 weeks were pooled, because spike-specific TCR depth and breadth did not differ between schedules. Trial participants were enrolled by age into subgroups of 18-55, 56-69 and 70-plus years, and about 150, 27 and 61 TCR-sequenced participants, respectively, were included in these subgroups. A total of just over 230 trial participants underwent TCR sequencing, of whom roughly 210 had received two doses of AZD1222 and approximately 26 had received two doses of the MenACWY control vaccine. What the work shows at the level of the full study, not this receptor alone: Participants were mostly white British, with more females than males. The authors suggested clonal diversity may have been underestimated. The vaccine-associated CD4 TCRs covered the entire spike protein, and the dominant responses fell in regions 160-218 and 743-854. Conclusions about previously exposed vaccinees are limited because only five or six AZD1222 recipients were SARS-CoV-2 seropositive at baseline. After two AZD1222 doses, spike-specific TCR breadth and depth were significantly higher than at day 0 and than in MenACWY recipients. Epitopes outside the regions mutated in the B.1.351 and B.1.1.7 variants were reportedly recognized by nearly half of the unique spike-specific TCRs. Because no samples from the day 14 peak response were available, repertoires could be characterized only after the peak T cell response. In the small 56-69-year group, the increase in depth fell short of significance, most likely because of low power.

The intended sense of this specimen's time point label: baseline before first vaccination. The vaccinee samples were drawn from two UK trials, COV001 and COV002, one of which was a single-blind randomized controlled phase 2/3 trial testing AZD1222 (ChAdOx1 nCoV-19) in healthy adults. Trial participant PBMC samples were collected at day 0 and day 28 after the second dose for TCRbeta chain sequencing. With respect to this clone: The clone's antigen remains unknown. Qualities for individual bases were not recorded, and no much larger clone is one base off.

V lost 3 bases and J lost 5 bases, and the count of bases not matched to a germline gene is 11. The CDR3 contains 17 residues, cysteine and phenylalanine counted. The read is trimmed to its CDR3 DNA, 51 bases read in frame from base 1. CDR1 MDHEN and CDR2 SYDVKM are derived from the germline V gene. The CDR3 regions of human TCRbeta chains were analyzed by immunosequencing. Per the original workflow: TCRs in the repertoires were compared against a reference library of SARS-CoV-2-specific TCRs that had been generated with the MIRA antigen-specificity platform. Breadth was defined as the fraction of unique TCRs that were SARS-CoV-2-associated, and depth was defined as the fraction of total T cells that were SARS-CoV-2-associated. Each spike-specific TCR was assigned to its reactive spike region and to a CD4 or CD8 class using the MIRA data. Log10-transformed breadth and depth values were compared by one-way ANOVA with Sidak's multiple comparisons tests. TCRdb took this table from immuneACCESS and kept in-frame rearrangements with V and J called. Such tables lack part of the clones; where checked against another copy, unresolved V genes explain under half of the gap, and the rest is unexplained. The V and J calls and clone size were taken over from that table, and D and trimming were inferred from the DNA. The sample records 95,000 to 100,000 clones, 80% to 90% of which are singletons. 1.6% of the sample belongs to the ten largest clones.

The chain uses TRBV28 and TRBJ1-2; 11 bases in the junction line up with TRBD1. Here the sequenced sample was peripheral blood, taken on day 0 of AZD1222 vaccination. The TCR was taken from an adult in good health. The CDR3 loop reads CASSFSGQGAQGYGYTF. The DNA reads as follows: TGTGCCAGCAGTTTCAGCGGACAGGGGGCGCAAGGGTATGGCTACACCTTC.